This paragraph covers one T cell receptor beta chain sequence. This entry belongs to a study of human T cells and chemical hapten exposure. Time point described: patch test 2, 6 weeks after DPC sensitization. Treatment indicated: therapeutic diphenylcyclopropenone sensitization with weekly scalp DPC. The V end lost 5 bases, the J end lost 0 bases, and 13 bases lay between the germline ends. Germline CDR1 reads MDHEN; CDR2 reads SYDVKM. CDR3 length: 15 amino acids. In the study's own analysis: 95,638 TCRs per sample was the median, with a range of about 20,000 to 690,600. TCRdb analysed the RACE reads with MiXCR anew, one entry per CDR3 protein. The V and J calls were determined by TCRdb, not by the authors. The sample holds approximately 80,000 distinct CDR3 sequences, roughly a tenth seen once.

The V gene is TRBV28, the J gene TRBJ2-5; maybe TRBD1 (5 bases). The clonotype was recovered from a woman under 40 with alopecia areata. Some clones in this sample may be carry-over from other donors' samples. The source material was whole blood, sampled in connection with sensitization to the hapten diphenylcyclopropenone (DPC). The DNA for the CDR3 is TGTGCCAGCAGTACCAAGAACAGGTACCAAGAGACCCAGTACTTC. This gives the protein CASSTKNRYQETQYF.